The 29 T cell receptor beta chains given below trace back to one sample, sequenced in a study of cytomegalovirus exposure and HLA in healthy donors. The PCR made use of 60 Vbeta and 13 Jbeta primers. Method: immunoSEQ multiplex PCR; TCRdb's copy keeps in-frame clones and lacks some. Among about 160,000 clones, about 85% were seen once, and the ten largest hold around 6.5%. Sequencing was carried out using PBMCs. These receptors all stem from a male donor in good health and CMV-seropositive.

A word on this clone: Mismatch with germline at one junction end may stem from a read error. The chain is built from TRBV7-9 and TRBJ1-2; D ambiguous. Germline assignment: CDR1 SEHNR and CDR2 FQNEAQ (reference sequence). The CDR3 length is 14 residues. CDR3 sequence reads: CSSSLRQRYSGYTF. CDR3 bases: TGTTCCAGCAGCTTAAGGCAGCGGTATAGTGGCTACACCTTC.

This chain links TRBV7-9 with TRBJ2-7; tentatively, D is TRBD1 (6 bases). V was pared by 4 bases and J by 6 bases, with 22 bases between. This CDR3 comprises 16 residues. Per the germline V gene, CDR1 is SEHNR and CDR2 is FQNEAQ (reference sequence). In DNA, the CDR3 is TGTGCCAGCAGCTCGCCTCCAAACAGGGCAGGTCTCGAGCAGTACTTC. Residues: CASSSPPNRAGLEQYF.

The gene calls are TRBV13 and TRBJ2-1; no clear D. Trimming removed 2 bases from V and 3 bases from J, with 11 bases in between. CDR1 is PRHDT, CDR2 FYEKMQ, per germline (reference sequence). This CDR3 comprises 15 residues. The CDR3 bases are TGTGCCAGCAGCTTAACGCACTTGCGCTACAATGAGCAGTTCTTC. Its translation: CASSLTHLRYNEQFF.

This sequence joins TRBV28 and TRBJ2-7; possible D gene TRBD2, 5 bases. The CDR3 consists of 14 residues. Per germline, CDR1 MDHEN and CDR2 SYDVKM. The V gene lost 2 bases and the J gene lost 4 bases, with 12 bases spanning the gap. Here the CDR3 DNA reads TGTGCCAGCAGTTTAGCGGGCCCCGTTTACGAGCAGTACTTC. Amino acids: CASSLAGPVYEQYF. Using reference TRBV28 and TRBJ2-7 for the parts outside the CDR3, the full variable domain is DVKVTQSSRYLVKRTGEKVFLECVQDMDHENMFWYRQDPGLGLRLIYFSYDVKMKEKGDIPEGYSVSREKKERFSLILESASTNQTSMYLCASSLAGPVYEQYFGPGTRLTVT.

J is TRBJ2-2 and V is TRBV5-1; TRBD2 matches 14 bases. The V segment lost 0 bases and the J segment 7 bases; nucleotides outside the gene matches: 11. Germline V gene data show CDR1 as SGHRS and CDR2 as YFSETQ. The CDR3 spans 19 residues. CDR3 bases: TGCGCCAGCAGCTTGGATGGACTAGCGGGAGGACCAATCGGCGGGGAGCTGTTTTTT. It specifies CASSLDGLAGGPIGGELFF.

The chain couples TRBV21-1 to TRBJ1-6; the table's D call TRBD1 went unverified against the DNA. TRBV21-1 counts as a pseudogene. This CDR3 region has 19 residues. This chain's CDR3 is CASSKVRASTSSYNSPLHF. The DNA of the CDR3 is TGTGCCAGCAGCAAAGTCAGGGCATCAACGAGCTCCTATAATTCACCCCTCCACTTT.

The chain employs TRBV4-1 and TRBJ2-7, with D possibly matching TRBD2 (5 bases). In germline, CDR1 is MGHRA, CDR2 YSYEKL. The CDR3 is 17 residues long. Trimming stripped 2 bases from V and 0 bases from J, with 17 bases between. The DNA for the CDR3 is TGCGCCAGCAGCCAAAACAAGGGCCTAGGAGGCTCCTACGAGCAGTACTTC. Protein product: CASSQNKGLGGSYEQYF.

A few counts support this clone. The gene calls are TRBV11-2 and TRBJ1-4; 7 bases fit TRBD1. The trim removed 5 bases at V and 0 bases at J, leaving 3 bases unmatched. CDR1 and CDR2 (germline): SGHAT, FQNNGV. CDR3 length equals 15 residues. The CDR3 protein is CASSPGQTTNEKLFF. DNA of the CDR3: TGTGCCAGCAGCCCGGGACAGACAACTAATGAAAAACTGTTTTTT.

The CDR3 DNA reads TGTGCCAGCAGCCCATCCCACGGGACAGGGGCCGGTTATGGCTACACCTTC. Residues: CASSPSHGTGAGYGYTF. The chain couples TRBV7-9 to TRBJ1-2; 10 nucleotides align to TRBD1. Germline CDR1 and CDR2: SEHNR and FQNEAQ (reference sequence). The ends lost 5 bases at V and 5 bases at J; junction bases unmatched: 14. This CDR3 comprises 17 residues. The full variable domain, in which reference TRBV7-9 and TRBJ1-2 provide the parts outside the CDR3, is DTGVSQNPRHKITKRGQNVTFRCDPISEHNRLYWYRQTLGQGPEFLTYFQNEAQLEKSRLLSDRFSAERPKGSFSTLEIQRTEQGDSAMYLCASSPSHGTGAGYGYTFGSGTRLTVV.

The chain couples TRBV19 to TRBJ2-7; D might be TRBD1 (5 bases). V shed 10 bases and J shed 3 bases, with 22 bases lying between them. From germline, CDR1 is LNHDA and CDR2 SQIVND (reference sequence). CDR3 length: 15 residues. DNA for the CDR3: TGTGCCACCAGGCGAACAGGACCAGTGCACTACGAGCAGTACTTC. Its protein is CATRRTGPVHYEQYF.

The chain joins TRBV9 to TRBJ1-2; TRBD1 aligns across 7 bases. With V trimmed by 3 bases and J by 4 bases, 15 bases remained unmatched. Germline V gives CDR1 SGDLS, CDR2 YYNGEE. CDR3 length equals 17 residues. CDR3 bases: TGTGCCAGCAGCGCCCCGCAGGGGGATAAGAGTGGCTATGGCTACACCTTC. This codes for CASSAPQGDKSGYGYTF. Combining the CDR3 with reference TRBV9 and TRBJ1-2 gives the whole variable domain DSGVTQTPKHLITATGQRVTLRCSPRSGDLSVYWYQQSLDQGLQFLIQYYNGEERAKGNILERFSAQQFPDLHSELNLSSLELGDSALYFCASSAPQGDKSGYGYTFGSGTRLTVV.

The rearrangement links TRBV7-2 to TRBJ2-5, with D possibly TRBD1 on 6 matching bases. The CDR3 contains 14 residues. Per germline, CDR1 SGHTA and CDR2 FQGNSA. V lost 3 bases, J lost 2 bases, and 10 bases lay in between. The CDR3 nucleotides are TGTGCCAGCAGCTTGGGGGCGGTTCAAGAGACCCAGTACTTC. Its translation: CASSLGAVQETQYF.

The chain couples TRBV30 to TRBJ1-2; D possibly corresponds to TRBD1 (5 bases). The germline gives CDR1 GTSNPN, CDR2 SVGIG (reference sequence). V was trimmed by 3 bases and J by 8 bases, leaving 16 bases between them. This CDR3 is 13 amino acids long. The CDR3 DNA is TGTGCCTGGAGGGCCGACAACGGGGGGGGCTACACCTTC. Translated: CAWRADNGGGYTF.

The rearrangement joins TRBV4-1 to TRBJ2-7; 9 positions match TRBD1. Germline assignment: CDR1 MGHRA and CDR2 YSYEKL. Unmatched junction bases numbered 2, after V lost 6 bases and J lost 5 bases. The CDR3 runs 12 residues. The CDR3 here is CASRGQGHEQYF. The CDR3 DNA reads as TGCGCCAGCAGGGGACAGGGCCACGAGCAGTACTTC.

V gene TRBV30 combines with J gene TRBJ2-1, with TRBD2 matching over 15 bases. Germline values: CDR1 GTSNPN, CDR2 SVGIG (reference sequence). The V and J ends lost 0 bases and 2 bases, in that order; junction bases with no gene match: 2. The CDR3 has 17 residues. The CDR3: CAWSVGLAGGPYNEQFF. The CDR3 DNA reads as TGTGCCTGGAGTGTAGGACTAGCGGGAGGGCCCTACAATGAGCAGTTCTTC.

The CDR3 is CAWSVLGQGDTEAFF. DNA of the CDR3: TGTGCCTGGAGTGTACTCGGACAGGGGGACACTGAAGCTTTCTTT. The J gene is TRBJ1-1, the V gene TRBV30, with 10 bases that match TRBD1. This CDR3 spans 15 amino acids. J was trimmed by 3 bases and V by 0 bases; bases with no gene match: 4. Germline-derived CDR1 and CDR2 are GTSNPN and SVGIG (reference sequence).

The gene calls are TRBV7-9 and TRBJ1-1; TRBD1 agrees at 9 bases. The CDR3 is 16 amino acids. Trimming at V came to 5 bases and at J to 0 bases, leaving 7 bases not matched to a gene. CDR1 and CDR2 (germline): SEHNR, FQNEAQ (reference sequence). The CDR3 spells CASSPPGTGMNTEAFF. The CDR3 DNA is TGTGCCAGCAGCCCCCCAGGGACAGGGATGAACACTGAAGCTTTCTTT.

The genes are TRBV18 and TRBJ1-2, with a possible D match to TRBD1 (5 bases). The CDR3 spans 14 residues. The V and J ends lost 1 base and 1 base respectively, with 7 bases between them. Germline V gene sequence: CDR1 KGHSH, CDR2 LQKENI. The CDR3 bases are TGTGCCAGCTCACCACTGACAGATAACTATGGCTACACCTTC. This sequence encodes CASSPLTDNYGYTF.

This chain links TRBV9 with TRBJ2-7; TRBD2 aligns across 10 bases. This CDR3 is built from 17 residues. The V gene end was trimmed by 6 bases and the J gene end by 0 bases; junction bases not matched to a gene: 12. Germline CDR1 is SGDLS and CDR2 is YYNGEE. The CDR3: CASIDQGASGSSYEQYF. The CDR3 nucleotides are TGTGCCAGCATCGACCAGGGGGCTAGCGGGAGCTCCTACGAGCAGTACTTC.

The gene calls are TRBV7-9 and TRBJ2-5; D perhaps matches TRBD1 (7 bases). V lost 8 bases and J lost 3, with 25 bases in between. This CDR3 contains 17 residues. Looked up from germline, CDR1 is SEHNR and CDR2 is FQNEAQ (reference sequence). This chain's CDR3 is CASRDGGDSLLKETQYF. Here the CDR3 DNA reads TGTGCCAGCCGCGATGGAGGGGACAGCCTCCTGAAAGAGACCCAGTACTTC.

The chain combines TRBV9 with TRBJ1-3; 7 bases match TRBD1. CDR1 is SGDLS and CDR2 is YYNGEE in the germline V gene. This CDR3 has 15 amino acids. J lost 3 bases, V lost 7 bases, and 10 bases had no gene match. CDR3 in DNA: TGTGCCAGCGGGGGGAAGGGGGCGCATGGAAACACCATATATTTT. It specifies CASGGKGAHGNTIYF.

This clone showed up just a few times. The rearrangement joins TRBV4-2 to TRBJ2-3; 8 bases line up with TRBD2. Trimming at V came to 0 bases and at J to 4 bases, leaving 15 bases not matched to a gene. Germline assignment: CDR1 LGHNA and CDR2 YNFKEQ. The CDR3 is 19 residues long. The CDR3 here is CASSQDPGGGLGSADTQYF. CDR3 nucleotides: TGTGCCAGCAGCCAAGACCCCGGGGGGGGCCTTGGAAGTGCAGATACGCAGTATTTT.

This clone was seen more than once but under ten times. The chain is built from TRBV6-5 and TRBJ2-3; D perhaps matches TRBD2 (5 bases). CDR1 is MNHEY and CDR2 is SVGAGI in the germline V gene. Trimming pared 0 bases from V and 4 bases from J, leaving 11 bases between. This CDR3 region has 15 residues. In nucleotides, the CDR3 is TGTGCCAGCAGTTACTCGACTACCGGTGCAGATACGCAGTATTTT. Translation: CASSYSTTGADTQYF.

The V and J genes are TRBV5-8 and TRBJ1-2; no firm D call. Trimming cost V 0 bases and J 5 bases, with 5 bases left between them. The CDR3 covers 12 residues. CDR1 and CDR2 from the germline V gene are SGHTS and YDEGEE. The CDR3 nucleotides are TGTGCCAGCAGCTTGGACAGATATGGCTACACCTTC. The encoded protein is CASSLDRYGYTF.

This rearrangement joins TRBV7-2 to TRBJ2-7; TRBD2 aligns across 8 bases. V lost 5 bases, J lost 2 bases, and 11 bases stayed unmatched. Looked up from germline, CDR1 is SGHTA and CDR2 is FQGNSA. This CDR3 contains 16 residues. The CDR3 coding sequence is TGTGCCAGCAGCACCTGGACTAGCACAAAGCCCTACGAGCAGTACTTC. Amino acid sequence: CASSTWTSTKPYEQYF.

In its sample, this clone was seen a few times. This sequence joins TRBV5-1 and TRBJ2-1; D remains unclear. Trimming removed 0 bases at V and 0 bases at J, with 10 bases between. This CDR3 is 16 amino acids long. Germline-derived CDR1 and CDR2 are SGHRS and YFSETQ. The CDR3 coding sequence is TGCGCCAGCAGCTTGGTCAGTGCCCTCTCCTACAATGAGCAGTTCTTC. Protein: CASSLVSALSYNEQFF.

The chain has TRBV11-1 and TRBJ2-7; D is uncertain. The V gene's germline CDR1 is SGHAT and CDR2 FQDESV (reference sequence). The CDR3 spans 14 residues. The germline V and J ends were trimmed by 0 bases and 6 bases, with 12 bases remaining between them. The CDR3 sequence is CASSLALVPTEQYF. The CDR3 DNA follows: TGTGCCAGCAGCTTAGCTCTAGTTCCGACCGAGCAGTACTTC.

The chain recombines TRBV5-4 with TRBJ1-5; the D gene is possibly TRBD1 (5 bases). CDR3 length: 15 residues. Between the trimmed V and J ends, which lost 1 base and 5 bases, there was a span of 13 bases. CDR1 is SGHNT, CDR2 YYREEE, per germline (reference sequence). The CDR3: CASSLKGQVDQPQHF. The CDR3 DNA is TGTGCCAGCAGCTTGAAGGGGCAGGTCGATCAGCCCCAGCATTTT.

This chain joins TRBV27 and TRBJ1-3, with D possibly being TRBD1 (5 bases). Per germline, CDR1 MNHEY and CDR2 SMNVEV (reference sequence). This CDR3 contains 15 residues. V gave up 5 bases and J gave up 0 bases, with 11 bases separating them. This chain's CDR3 is CASSPRRGSGNTIYF. For the CDR3, the DNA is TGTGCCAGCAGTCCCCGAAGGGGCTCTGGAAACACCATATATTTT.